The next 26 T cell receptor beta chains were all read from a single sample in a study of graft-versus-host responses after intestinal transplantation. Clones were sequenced by immunoSEQ multiplex PCR, and TCRdb holds only the in-frame ones, with some missing. The sample has some 120,000 clones, approximately 90% seen once. These receptors have no known antigen. Material: unstimulated CD4+ T cells sorted from spleen or lymph node cells, obtained before intestinal transplant. Receptor source: a human donor who received an intestinal transplant.

The V call is TRBV18, the J call TRBJ1-3; tentative D call: TRBD1 (6 bases). Germline values: CDR1 KGHSH, CDR2 LQKENI. The CDR3 runs to 17 residues. Trimming stripped 3 bases from V and 0 bases from J, with 15 bases between. CDR3 amino acids: CASSPTGGSSSGNTIYF. The CDR3 DNA follows: TGTGCCAGCTCACCGACGGGGGGCAGCTCCTCTGGAAACACCATATATTTT.

This clone was detected once. The chain recombines TRBV7-2 with TRBJ2-7; 8 bases line up with TRBD2. CDR1 and CDR2 from the germline V gene are SGHTA and FQGNSA. The CDR3 runs to 17 residues. V dropped 0 bases and J dropped 0; count of bases not matched to a gene: 7. The CDR3 DNA reads TGTGCCAGCAGCTTAGCCGGTATAGCGGGACGCTCCTACGAGCAGTACTTC. Its translation is CASSLAGIAGRSYEQYF. The full variable domain, in which reference TRBV7-2 and TRBJ2-7 provide the parts outside the CDR3, is GAGVSQSPSNKVTEKGKDVELRCDPISGHTALYWYRQSLGQGLEFLIYFQGNSAPDKSGLPSDRFSAERTGGSVSTLTIQRTQQEDSAVYLCASSLAGIAGRSYEQYFGPGTRLTVT.

The CDR3, as DNA: TGCGCCAGCAGTCAGACAACGAAGTCGAATGAGCAGTTCTTC. Translated: CASSQTTKSNEQFF. The chain joins TRBV5-1 to TRBJ2-1; no firm D call. Germline V gene lookup returns CDR1 SGHRS and CDR2 YFSETQ. V lost 5 bases and J 7 bases, leaving 16 bases between the germline ends. The CDR3 loop spans 14 amino acids.

Here the CDR3 reads CASSPTGSGYTF. The DNA of the CDR3 is TGTGCCAGCAGTCCTACGGGGTCTGGCTACACCTTC. This sequence joins TRBV7-2 and TRBJ1-2; D gene uncertain. Per germline, CDR1 SGHTA and CDR2 FQGNSA. The length of the CDR3 is 12 residues. Deletions cut 6 bases from V and 7 bases from J, with 12 bases between.

The rearrangement joins TRBV7-9 to TRBJ2-2; 7 bases line up with TRBD1. J lost 0 bases, V lost 9 bases, and 4 bases had no gene match. The CDR3 extends over 14 amino acids. Germline CDR1 SEHNR, CDR2 FQNEAQ (reference sequence). The CDR3 reads CASRGQPNTGELFF. The CDR3 nucleotides read TGTGCCAGTAGGGGACAGCCGAACACCGGGGAGCTGTTTTTT.

The chain joins TRBV28 to TRBJ2-3, with 12 bases identical to TRBD1. The CDR3 contains 17 residues. The germline V gene has CDR1 MDHEN and CDR2 SYDVKM. The ends lost 5 bases at V and 2 bases at J; junction bases unmatched: 8. This chain's CDR3 is CASSKLGQGALTDTQYF. Here the CDR3 DNA reads TGTGCCAGCAGTAAGCTGGGACAGGGGGCACTCACAGATACGCAGTATTTT.

The rearrangement links TRBV7-2 to TRBJ2-5; TRBD1 might be the D (5 bases). The CDR3 consists of 16 residues. The germline V gene encodes CDR1 SGHTA and CDR2 FQGNSA. Trimming removed 1 base from V and 5 bases from J, with 17 bases in between. CDR3 sequence: CASSLGTGGWWETQYF. The CDR3, as DNA: TGTGCCAGCAGCTTAGGAACAGGCGGCTGGTGGGAGACCCAGTACTTC. Based on the CDR3 plus reference TRBV7-2 and TRBJ2-5, the full variable domain is GAGVSQSPSNKVTEKGKDVELRCDPISGHTALYWYRQSLGQGLEFLIYFQGNSAPDKSGLPSDRFSAERTGGSVSTLTIQRTQQEDSAVYLCASSLGTGGWWETQYFGPGTRLLVL.

The rearrangement links TRBV25-1 to TRBJ1-1; the D is unclear. V was trimmed by 5 bases and J by 0 bases, leaving 7 bases between them. The CDR3 is made up of 13 amino acids. Germline V lookup: CDR1 MGHDK, CDR2 SYGVNS. CDR3 protein: CASSSVMNTEAFF. The CDR3 nucleotides read TGTGCCAGCAGTTCGGTCATGAACACTGAAGCTTTCTTT.

The rearrangement joins TRBV13 to TRBJ2-2, with 7 bases lining up with TRBD1. There are 15 residues in the CDR3. V shed 6 bases and J 0 bases; nucleotides not matched to a gene: 4. Germline CDR1 and CDR2: PRHDT and FYEKMQ (reference sequence). The CDR3 DNA reads as TGTGCCAGCAGATCGGGACAGACGAACACCGGGGAGCTGTTTTTT. This gives the protein CASRSGQTNTGELFF.

V usage is TRBV4-3 and J usage is TRBJ2-3, with 8 positions matching TRBD2. V gave up 1 base and J gave up 1 base; unmatched junction bases: 1. Germline V gives CDR1 LGHNA, CDR2 YSLEER. CDR3 length equals 15 residues. The CDR3 loop reads CASSQGGGRTDTQYF. In DNA, the CDR3 is TGCGCCAGCAGCCAAGGCGGGGGGCGCACAGATACGCAGTATTTT.

The rearrangement joins TRBV29-1 to TRBJ2-1, with TRBD1 identical over 7 bases. In germline, CDR1 is SQVTM, CDR2 ANQGSEA. Unmatched junction bases numbered 19, after V lost 7 bases and J lost 13 bases. The CDR3 covers 14 residues. CDR3 bases: TGCAGCGCCCGTCAAAGGGGGCAAAGGAGACTCCAGTTCTTC. Encoded protein: CSARQRGQRRLQFF.

CDR3 nucleotides: TGTGCCTGGAGTGGATTAGCGGGGTGGGTCGGGGAGCTGTTTTTT. This gives the protein CAWSGLAGWVGELFF. The chain carries TRBV30 and TRBJ2-2, with 8 bases fitting TRBD2. The ends lost 1 base at V and 7 bases at J; junction bases unmatched: 8. Germline CDR1 GTSNPN, CDR2 SVGIG (reference sequence). The CDR3 is made up of 15 amino acids.

The chain couples TRBV28 to TRBJ2-3, with 12 bases identical to TRBD2. V was pared by 6 bases and J by 4 bases, with 2 bases of the junction left unmatched. The CDR3 spans 14 residues. Looked up from germline, CDR1 is MDHEN and CDR2 is SYDVKM. Here the CDR3 reads CASSRLAGADTQYF. In DNA, the CDR3 is TGTGCCAGCAGCCGACTAGCGGGAGCAGATACGCAGTATTTT.

The J gene is TRBJ2-2, the V gene TRBV11-2; maybe TRBD2 (6 bases). Germline CDR1 is SGHAT and CDR2 is FQNNGV. CDR3 length: 16 residues. Trimming stripped 2 bases from V and 0 bases from J, with 10 bases between. The CDR3 here is CASSLWRGSNTGELFF. The CDR3 nucleotides are TGTGCCAGCAGCTTATGGAGGGGCTCGAACACCGGGGAGCTGTTTTTT.

The chain combines TRBV28 with TRBJ2-1, with D perhaps matching TRBD2 (6 bases). Germline V lookup: CDR1 MDHEN, CDR2 SYDVKM. The CDR3 is 15 residues long. The V gene lost 4 bases and the J gene lost 7 bases, with 17 bases spanning the gap. The chain's CDR3 is CASSSMGEALNEQFF. The CDR3 nucleotides are TGTGCCAGCAGTTCCATGGGGGAGGCGTTAAATGAGCAGTTCTTC.

The rearrangement joins TRBV7-2 to TRBJ2-5; the D is unclear. CDR3 length equals 14 residues. Germline assignment: CDR1 SGHTA and CDR2 FQGNSA. V shed 3 bases and J shed 0 bases, with 8 bases lying between them. The CDR3 nucleotides read TGTGCCAGCAGCTTGAGGCCGGACCAAGAGACCCAGTACTTC. Translating it yields CASSLRPDQETQYF.

The rearrangement joins TRBV19 to TRBJ1-2; 7 bases agree with TRBD1. Germline loops: CDR1 LNHDA, CDR2 SQIVND (reference sequence). CDR3 size: 16 residues. J was trimmed by 6 bases and V by 2 bases; bases with no gene match: 12. The CDR3 region has the DNA TGTGCCAGTAGTATACACAAAGGGACAGACGACAATGGCTACACCTTC. Its translation: CASSIHKGTDDNGYTF.

The genes are TRBV5-5 and TRBJ2-7; no reliable D call. V was clipped by 4 bases and J by 0 bases, with 14 bases between them. Germline-derived CDR1 and CDR2 are SGHKS and YYEKEE (reference sequence). CDR3 length: 15 amino acids. CDR3 region: CASSLELRSSYEQYF. The CDR3 DNA sequence: TGTGCCAGCAGCCTGGAGTTGCGGAGCTCCTACGAGCAGTACTTC.

The chain joins TRBV9 to TRBJ2-2; 8 bases align to TRBD2. Looked up from germline, CDR1 is SGDLS and CDR2 is YYNGEE. V was pared by 0 bases and J by 6 bases, with 7 bases of the junction left unmatched. The CDR3 length is 16 residues. DNA for the CDR3: TGTGCCAGCAGCGTAGCTGGGACTAGGGTGGCCGGGGAGCTGTTTTTT. Protein sequence: CASSVAGTRVAGELFF.

J is TRBJ1-1 and V is TRBV25-1, with D possibly being TRBD1 (5 bases). The CDR3 totals 15 residues. V lost 3 bases to trimming and J lost 4 bases, with 15 bases between them. Germline V gene sequence: CDR1 MGHDK, CDR2 SYGVNS. The CDR3 nucleotides read TGTGCCAGCAGTGACGCGGGACGAACCAGCACTGAAGCTTTCTTT. It specifies CASSDAGRTSTEAFF.

This chain links TRBV11-2 with TRBJ1-5; D remains unclear. With 1 base removed from V and 0 bases from J, the gap between germline ends came to 13 bases. This CDR3 has 17 residues. Germline assignment: CDR1 SGHAT and CDR2 FQNNGV. The CDR3 region is CASSLGISHYSNQPQHF. CDR3 coding DNA: TGTGCCAGCAGCTTAGGAATCTCTCACTATAGCAATCAGCCCCAGCATTTT.

The genes are TRBV15 and TRBJ2-2; 10 nucleotides line up with TRBD1. Germline CDR1 and CDR2: LNHNV and YYDKDF (reference sequence). The CDR3 contains 19 residues. The V and J ends lost 2 bases and 6 bases, in that order; junction bases with no gene match: 15. Written as DNA, the CDR3 is TGTGCCACCAGCAGACCCAAAATACTCCGGGACAGGGGCCCCGGGGAGCTGTTTTTT. Its protein product is CATSRPKILRDRGPGELFF.

The chain employs TRBV11-2 and TRBJ1-3; 7 bases are shared with TRBD1. The germline gives CDR1 SGHAT, CDR2 FQNNGV. The junction had 14 bases not matched to a gene; V was cut back by 6 bases and J by 0 bases. The CDR3 covers 18 residues. The CDR3 sequence: CASRPEMGQSSSGNTIYF. CDR3 DNA: TGTGCCAGCAGGCCCGAGATGGGACAGTCGAGCTCTGGAAACACCATATATTTT.

V is TRBV7-9 and J is TRBJ1-5; a weak D match, TRBD1 (6 bases). The CDR3 runs 16 residues. V gave up 1 base and J gave up 3 bases, with 13 bases separating them. CDR1 and CDR2 from the germline V gene are SEHNR and FQNEAQ (reference sequence). The CDR3 DNA is TGTGCCAGCAGCTTAGTAGGGGGAGATTTCAATCAGCCCCAGCATTTT. Its translation is CASSLVGGDFNQPQHF.

The chain recombines TRBV6-4 with TRBJ2-5; TRBD1 might be the D (5 bases). The tail of the sequence fits TRBJ2-7 better, so the J call may be wrong. This CDR3 has 14 amino acids. CDR1 is MRHNA and CDR2 is SNTAGT in the germline V gene. CDR3 in amino acids: CASVRGADAYEQYF. For the CDR3, the DNA is TGTGCCAGCGTAAGGGGCGCAGACGCGTACGAGCAGTACTTC.

V is TRBV19 and J is TRBJ2-2; perhaps TRBD2 as D (5 bases). V lost 4 bases and J lost 1, with 16 bases in between. CDR3 length: 17 amino acids. The V gene's germline CDR1 is LNHDA and CDR2 SQIVND (reference sequence). The CDR3 DNA is TGTGCCAGTAGTACCCAGCTCGGACGGGGGAACACCGGGGAGCTGTTTTTT. It yields the protein CASSTQLGRGNTGELFF. The full variable domain, in which reference TRBV19 and TRBJ2-2 provide the parts outside the CDR3, is DGGITQSPKYLFRKEGQNVTLSCEQNLNHDAMYWYRQDPGQGLRLIYYSQIVNDFQKGDIAEGYSVSREKKESFPLTVTSAQKNPTAFYLCASSTQLGRGNTGELFFGEGSRLTVL.